The 7 T cell receptor beta chains in this list originate from one sample, sequenced in a study of CD8+CD57+ T cells in acquired aplastic anemia (dated by TCRdb to between 2017 and 2018). Patients chosen for sequencing had shown expansion of CD8+CD57+ cells by flow cytometry. For sequencing, an Illumina HiSeq 2000 was employed. Genomic DNA was used as template for profiling of TCR beta VDJ combinations and CDR3 sequences. Starting from the raw public reads, TCRdb applied fastp trimming at Q25, assembled clones with MiXCR and retained in-frame beta chains. Every entry covers one CDR3 protein and lists the most common genes and DNA from its rows. The sample data list around 150,000 distinct CDR3 sequences, and roughly 43% of these were observed just once. The ten biggest clones cover approximately 2.9% of the sample. The sequenced material came from sorted CD4+, CD8+, or CD8+CD57+ T cells (not recorded which) from PBMCs. These receptors all come from a human donor with aplastic anemia.

This clonotype was recorded at least ten times. The chain is built from TRBV30 and TRBJ2-7, with D perhaps matching TRBD1 (5 bases). The CDR3 extends over 13 amino acids. V was trimmed by 5 bases and J by 0 bases, leaving 11 bases between them. CDR1 is GTSNPN, CDR2 SVGIG, per germline (reference sequence). CDR3 residues: CAWQGQGSYEQYF. The CDR3 nucleotides are TGTGCCTGGCAGGGTCAGGGCTCCTACGAGCAGTACTTC.

The V gene is TRBV2, the J gene TRBJ1-1, with TRBD1 matching 8 bases. The germline gives CDR1 SNHLY, CDR2 FYNNEI. J lost 4 bases, V lost 5 bases, and 3 bases had no gene match. This CDR3 comprises 13 residues. CDR3 in DNA: TGTGCCAGCAGTCCCGGGACAGGCACTGAAGCTTTCTTT. Translation gives CASSPGTGTEAFF.

This clonotype has a single count. This sequence joins TRBV4-3 and TRBJ1-1, with D hard to call. The CDR3 has 14 amino acids. CDR1 is LGHNA, CDR2 YSLEER, per germline. Trimming removed 3 bases from V and 3 bases from J, with 11 bases in between. The chain's CDR3 is CASSHRMEDTEAFF. CDR3 in DNA: TGCGCCAGCAGCCATCGGATGGAAGACACTGAAGCTTTCTTT.

Ten or more counts support this clonotype. The rearrangement uses TRBV24-1 and TRBJ1-2; the match to TRBD1 covers 12 bases. V lost 5 bases, J lost 3 bases, and 9 bases stayed unmatched. The CDR3 is made up of 17 amino acids. Germline-derived CDR1 and CDR2 are KGHDR and SFDVKD. The CDR3 region is CATSARGQGAKDYGYTF. CDR3 DNA sequence: TGTGCCACCAGTGCTAGGGGACAGGGGGCGAAAGACTATGGCTACACCTTC.

DNA of the CDR3: TGCAGTGGGGGAGTAAACTACGAGCAGTACTTC. This gives the protein CSGGVNYEQYF. The rearrangement links TRBV29-1 to TRBJ2-7; D tentatively reads TRBD1 or TRBD2 (5 bases each). CDR3 length equals 11 residues. In germline, CDR1 is SQVTM, CDR2 ANQGSEA.

This clonotype has at least ten counts. The chain is built from TRBV14 and TRBJ2-1, with D uncertain. The CDR3 has 14 residues. Germline-derived CDR1 and CDR2 are SGHDN and FVKESK. Trimming stripped 3 bases from V and 8 bases from J, with 14 bases between. DNA for the CDR3: TGTGCCAGCAGCCAGGGCACTCGGCCGGATGAGCAGTTCTTC. Protein sequence: CASSQGTRPDEQFF. Looking up the rest from reference TRBV14 and TRBJ2-1 gives the full variable domain: EAGVTQFPSHSVIEKGQTVTLRCDPISGHDNLYWYRRVMGKEIKFLLHFVKESKQDESGMPNNRFLAERTGGTYSTLKVQPAELEDSGVYFCASSQGTRPDEQFFGPGTRLTVL.

This chain uses TRBV19 with TRBJ1-2; no clear D gene. Trimming shortened V by 7 bases and J by 8 bases, and 17 bases separated the two germline ends. Per the germline V gene, CDR1 is LNHDA and CDR2 is SQIVND (reference sequence). This CDR3 comprises 13 residues. The CDR3 loop reads CASNLFGARGYTF. As DNA, the CDR3 is TGTGCCAGTAATCTATTCGGAGCGCGGGGCTACACCTTC.